This entry lists 21 T cell receptor beta chains sequenced from one sample in a study of blood T cell repertoires in COVID-19. Sequencing was performed with immunoSEQ multiplex PCR; in TCRdb, only in-frame clones are kept and a portion is missing. This sample has some 59,000 clones, with nearly 90% found just once. Sequenced material: peripheral blood. The receptors were sampled from a man in his 60s with acute or convalescent COVID-19.

V and J are TRBV19 and TRBJ2-1; 13 bases are shared with TRBD2. The CDR3 extends over 13 amino acids. J was trimmed by 9 bases and V by 6 bases; bases with no gene match: 2. Germline loops: CDR1 LNHDA, CDR2 SQIVND (reference sequence). CDR3 loop: CASRTSGGLEQFF. The CDR3 DNA follows: TGTGCCAGTAGGACTAGCGGGGGGCTTGAGCAGTTCTTC.

This chain links TRBV4-1 with TRBJ2-7, with D tentatively TRBD2 (5 bases). Germline-derived CDR1 and CDR2 are MGHRA and YSYEKL. This CDR3 has 13 residues. The V end was cut by 0 bases, the J end by 6 bases, with 9 bases between. CDR3 residues: CASSQESGSEQYF. The CDR3 DNA sequence: TGCGCCAGCAGCCAAGAGAGCGGATCCGAGCAGTACTTC.

The chain recombines TRBV6-4 with TRBJ2-2; 12 bases are shared with TRBD2. The CDR3 loop spans 18 amino acids. Germline CDR1 MRHNA, CDR2 SNTAGT. After removal of 2 bases from V and 4 bases from J, the junction contained 8 bases not matched to a gene. Written as DNA, the CDR3 is TGTGCCAGCAGTGACCGGCCTAGCGGGGGGGCAGGCACCGGGGAGCTGTTTTTT. Translating gives CASSDRPSGGAGTGELFF.

In its sample, this clone was seen once. The chain couples TRBV5-6 to TRBJ2-2; no reliable D call. Germline CDR1 is SGHDT and CDR2 is YYEEEE. With 4 bases removed from V and 7 bases from J, the gap between germline ends came to 5 bases. CDR3 length: 11 amino acids. CDR3 nucleotide sequence: TGTGCCAGCAGCGCGGACGGGGAGCTGTTTTTT. Translated, it gives CASSADGELFF.

The chain joins TRBV6-5 to TRBJ1-2, with 8 bases that match TRBD1. Trimming cost V 6 bases and J 2 bases; bases outside gene matches: 5. The length of the CDR3 is 14 residues. Germline CDR1 reads MNHEY; CDR2 reads SVGAGI. This CDR3 is CASSRGLENYGYTF. The CDR3 bases are TGTGCCAGCAGCAGGGGGCTTGAAAACTATGGCTACACCTTC.

The gene calls are TRBV30 and TRBJ2-7; D is possibly TRBD1 (6 bases). Germline V gives CDR1 GTSNPN, CDR2 SVGIG (reference sequence). V lost 0 bases, J lost 2 bases, and 17 bases lay in between. The CDR3 length is 16 residues. Written as DNA, the CDR3 is TGTGCCTGGAGTGTAGGGGGACCAACCTTAACCTACGAGCAGTACTTC. Its translation is CAWSVGGPTLTYEQYF.

The chain uses TRBV7-9 and TRBJ2-5; 11 bases map to TRBD2. Germline values: CDR1 SEHNR, CDR2 FQNEAQ (reference sequence). V dropped 1 base and J dropped 6; count of bases not matched to a gene: 10. The CDR3 contains 17 residues. The CDR3 loop is CASSLEPYLAGGKTQYF. CDR3 bases: TGTGCCAGCAGCTTAGAACCCTATCTAGCGGGGGGAAAGACCCAGTACTTC.

The chain employs TRBV7-9 and TRBJ2-5; maybe TRBD2 (5 bases). Per germline, CDR1 SEHNR and CDR2 FQNEAQ (reference sequence). V gave up 4 bases and J gave up 5 bases, with 14 bases separating them. CDR3 length: 14 residues. CDR3 DNA sequence: TGTGCCAGCAGCTCCCAGCTAGCTAAGGAGACCCAGTACTTC. Its translation: CASSSQLAKETQYF.

The CDR3 sequence is CASSLVGGGDTQYF. The CDR3 DNA reads TGTGCCAGCAGCCTAGTAGGGGGGGGAGATACGCAGTATTTT. The chain combines TRBV7-9 with TRBJ2-3, with D tentatively TRBD2 (7 bases). Trimming shortened V by 5 bases and J by 5 bases, and 14 bases separated the two germline ends. The CDR3 has 14 amino acids. Germline V gene sequence: CDR1 SEHNR, CDR2 FQNEAQ (reference sequence).

This chain links TRBV19 with TRBJ2-3, with a tentative D call TRBD1 (5 bases). This CDR3 is 14 amino acids long. V lost 6 bases to trimming and J lost 2 bases, with 12 bases between them. CDR1 and CDR2 from the germline V gene are LNHDA and SQIVND (reference sequence). The CDR3, as DNA: TGTGCCAGTAGCATCAGGGTCCCCACAGATACGCAGTATTTT. Translated, it gives CASSIRVPTDTQYF.

The gene calls are TRBV19 and TRBJ2-2; tentatively, D is TRBD2 (6 bases). CDR3 length: 14 amino acids. Germline V gives CDR1 LNHDA, CDR2 SQIVND (reference sequence). The ends were cut back, 1 base at V and 7 bases at J, with 10 bases in the middle. CDR3 region: CASSIVEGVGELFF. The CDR3 region has the DNA TGTGCCAGTAGTATAGTGGAGGGAGTCGGGGAGCTGTTTTTT.

The chain employs TRBV3-1 (or the pseudogene TRBV3-2) and TRBJ1-2; the match to TRBD1 covers 8 bases. The germline gives CDR1 LGHDT, CDR2 YNNKEL (reference sequence). J lost 6 bases, V lost 3 bases, and 6 bases had no gene match. CDR3 length: 14 amino acids. CDR3 nucleotides: TGTGCCAGCAGCCACTCGACAGGGGACAATGGCTACACCTTC. This encodes CASSHSTGDNGYTF.

The V call is TRBV9, the J call TRBJ2-7; 13 bases are a match to TRBD2. Germline-derived CDR1 and CDR2 are SGDLS and YYNGEE. The CDR3 spans 16 residues. Trimming removed 0 bases from V and 2 bases from J; junction bases left unmatched: 2. CDR3 coding DNA: TGTGCCAGCAGCGTAGGACTAGCGGGGGGCGCCTACGAGCAGTACTTC. Translated, it gives CASSVGLAGGAYEQYF.

The J gene is TRBJ1-5, the V gene TRBV19, with 12 positions matching TRBD1. Germline CDR1 and CDR2: LNHDA and SQIVND (reference sequence). CDR3 length equals 14 residues. With V trimmed by 4 bases and J by 11 bases, 6 bases remained unmatched. DNA of the CDR3: TGTGCCAGTAGTAACCGGGACAGGGGGCTGGCCCAGCATTTT. This sequence encodes CASSNRDRGLAQHF.

This chain connects TRBV5-6 to TRBJ1-2; 8 bases are a match to TRBD1. Germline CDR1 is SGHDT and CDR2 is YYEEEE. The CDR3 contains 13 residues. V shed 6 bases and J 5 bases; nucleotides not matched to a gene: 6. The CDR3 reads CASIGQGSYGYTF. The CDR3 DNA sequence: TGTGCCAGCATCGGACAGGGCTCTTATGGCTACACCTTC.

V gene TRBV11-1 combines with J gene TRBJ2-2; unclear D gene. CDR1 and CDR2 (germline): SGHAT, FQDESV (reference sequence). V was trimmed by 1 base and J by 1 base, leaving 4 bases between them. The CDR3 has 14 amino acids. CDR3 residues: CASSLGQNTGELFF. The CDR3 bases are TGTGCCAGCAGCTTAGGACAGAACACCGGGGAGCTGTTTTTT.

This chain joins TRBV7-9 and TRBJ1-4, with 8 bases matching TRBD1. Germline V gene data show CDR1 as SEHNR and CDR2 as FQNEAQ (reference sequence). V shed 2 bases and J 7 bases; nucleotides not matched to a gene: 9. This CDR3 is built from 16 residues. The CDR3: CASSLQGARGSEKLFF. The CDR3 bases are TGTGCCAGCAGCTTACAGGGGGCGCGGGGTAGTGAAAAACTGTTTTTT.

This chain connects TRBV7-2 to TRBJ1-1, with 8 bases identical to TRBD1. CDR3 size: 17 residues. CDR1 and CDR2 from the germline V gene are SGHTA and FQGNSA. Trimming removed 1 base from V and 0 bases from J; junction bases left unmatched: 7. The DNA for the CDR3 is TGTGCCAGCAGCTTAGTTGGGACAGGAAACATGAACACTGAAGCTTTCTTT. Residues: CASSLVGTGNMNTEAFF.

The chain joins TRBV3-1 (or the pseudogene TRBV3-2) to TRBJ2-1, with 11 bases identical to TRBD2. V trimming: 4 bases; J trimming: 8 bases; junction bases outside the gene matches: 13. The CDR3 has 17 amino acids. Germline V gives CDR1 LGHDT, CDR2 YNNKEL (reference sequence). In DNA, the CDR3 is TGTGCCAGCAGCCTAGGCCTTAGCGGGGGGGCAAGGGATGAGCAGTTCTTC. This translates into CASSLGLSGGARDEQFF.

This clone appeared a single time. This rearrangement joins TRBV6-5 to TRBJ1-6, with a tentative D call TRBD1 (5 bases). Trimming removed 5 bases at V and 2 bases at J, with 10 bases between. The CDR3 spans 15 residues. The germline CDR1 and CDR2 sequences are MNHEY and SVGAGI. The CDR3 loop is CASSTDRAYNSPLHF. The CDR3 coding sequence is TGTGCCAGCAGTACTGACAGAGCCTATAATTCACCCCTCCACTTT.

V gene TRBV7-6 combines with J gene TRBJ1-1, with 10 bases lining up with TRBD1. CDR3 length: 15 residues. V lost 3 bases and J lost 1; bases outside the gene matches: 2. CDR1 SGHVS and CDR2 FNYEAQ come from the germline V gene. CDR3 sequence (DNA): TGTGCCAGCAGCTTGACAGGGGGCGAGAACACTGAAGCTTTCTTT. This sequence encodes CASSLTGGENTEAFF.